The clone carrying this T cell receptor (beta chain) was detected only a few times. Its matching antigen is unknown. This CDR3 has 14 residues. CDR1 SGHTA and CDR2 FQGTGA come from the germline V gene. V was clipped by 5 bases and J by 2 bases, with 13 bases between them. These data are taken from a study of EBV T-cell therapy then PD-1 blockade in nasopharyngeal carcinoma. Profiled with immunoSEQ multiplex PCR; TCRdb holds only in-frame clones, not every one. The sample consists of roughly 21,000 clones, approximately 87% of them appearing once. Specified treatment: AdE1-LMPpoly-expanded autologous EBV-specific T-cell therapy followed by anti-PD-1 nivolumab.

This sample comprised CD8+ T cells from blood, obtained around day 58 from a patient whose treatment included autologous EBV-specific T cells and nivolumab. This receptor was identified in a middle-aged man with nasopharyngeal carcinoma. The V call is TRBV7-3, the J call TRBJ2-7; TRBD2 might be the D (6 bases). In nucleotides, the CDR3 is TGTGCCAGCAGCCCCATTGCGGGGACCTACGAGCAGTACTTC. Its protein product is CASSPIAGTYEQYF.